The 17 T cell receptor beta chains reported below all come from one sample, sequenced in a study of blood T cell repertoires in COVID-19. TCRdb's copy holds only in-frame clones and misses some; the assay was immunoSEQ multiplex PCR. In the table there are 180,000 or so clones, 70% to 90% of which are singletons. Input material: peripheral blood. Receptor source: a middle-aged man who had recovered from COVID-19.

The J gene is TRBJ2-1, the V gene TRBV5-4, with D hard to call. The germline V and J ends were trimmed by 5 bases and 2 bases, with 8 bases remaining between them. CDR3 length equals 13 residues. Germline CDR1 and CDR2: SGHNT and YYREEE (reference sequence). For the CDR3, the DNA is TGTGCCAGCAGTCGACACCCCTACAATGAGCAGTTCTTC. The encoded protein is CASSRHPYNEQFF.

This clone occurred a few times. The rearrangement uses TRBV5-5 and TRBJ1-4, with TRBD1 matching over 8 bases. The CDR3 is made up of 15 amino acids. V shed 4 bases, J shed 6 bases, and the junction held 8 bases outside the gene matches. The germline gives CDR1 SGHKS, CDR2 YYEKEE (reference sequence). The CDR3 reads CASSRGQGGDEKLFF. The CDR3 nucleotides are TGTGCCAGCAGCCGTGGACAGGGAGGAGATGAAAAACTGTTTTTT.

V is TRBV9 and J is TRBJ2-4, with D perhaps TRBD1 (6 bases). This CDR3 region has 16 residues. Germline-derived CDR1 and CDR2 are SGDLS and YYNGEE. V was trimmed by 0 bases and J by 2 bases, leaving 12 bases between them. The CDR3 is CASSVAPGDTKNIQYF. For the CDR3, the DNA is TGTGCCAGCAGCGTAGCTCCCGGGGACACCAAAAACATTCAGTACTTC.

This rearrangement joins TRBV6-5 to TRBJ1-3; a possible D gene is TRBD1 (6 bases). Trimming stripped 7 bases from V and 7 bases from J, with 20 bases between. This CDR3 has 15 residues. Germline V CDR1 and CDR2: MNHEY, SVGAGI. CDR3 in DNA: TGTGCCAGCAACTCCGGGACACAGGGATCGAACACCATATATTTT. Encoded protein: CASNSGTQGSNTIYF.

CDR3 in DNA: TGTGCCAGCAGTTCTAGCGGGGGGTCCTACAATGAGCAGTTCTTC. Translating it yields CASSSSGGSYNEQFF. The gene calls are TRBV6-5 and TRBJ2-1, with 11 bases aligning to TRBD2. This CDR3 spans 15 amino acids. CDR1 and CDR2 (germline): MNHEY, SVGAGI. J gave up 1 base and V 4 bases, and 0 bases lay outside the gene matches.

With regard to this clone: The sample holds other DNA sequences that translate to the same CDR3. The CDR3 is CASSPQGNEQFF. The CDR3 region has the DNA TGTGCCAGCAGCCCACAGGGTAATGAGCAGTTCTTC. V gene TRBV6-5 combines with J gene TRBJ2-1; D is perhaps TRBD1 (6 bases). The V end lost 6 bases, the J end lost 7 bases, and 10 bases lay between the germline ends. The CDR3 has 12 amino acids. Germline V gene lookup returns CDR1 MNHEY and CDR2 SVGAGI.

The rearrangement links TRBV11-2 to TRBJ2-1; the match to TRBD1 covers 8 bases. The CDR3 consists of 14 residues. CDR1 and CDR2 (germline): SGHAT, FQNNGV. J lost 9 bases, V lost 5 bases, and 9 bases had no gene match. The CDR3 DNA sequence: TGTGCCAGCAGCACAAGAGGACAGGGATCTGAGCAGTTCTTC. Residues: CASSTRGQGSEQFF.

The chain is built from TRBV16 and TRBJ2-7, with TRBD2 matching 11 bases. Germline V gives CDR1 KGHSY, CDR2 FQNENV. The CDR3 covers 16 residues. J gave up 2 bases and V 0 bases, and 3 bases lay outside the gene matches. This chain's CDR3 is CASSQSLAGDTYEQYF. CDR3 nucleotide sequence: TGTGCCAGCAGCCAATCACTAGCGGGAGACACCTACGAGCAGTACTTC. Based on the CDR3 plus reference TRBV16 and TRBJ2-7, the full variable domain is GEEVAQTPKHLVRGEGQKAKLYCAPIKGHSYVFWYQQVLKNEFKFLISFQNENVFDETGMPKERFSAKCLPNSPCSLEIQATKLEDSAVYFCASSQSLAGDTYEQYFGPGTRLTVT.

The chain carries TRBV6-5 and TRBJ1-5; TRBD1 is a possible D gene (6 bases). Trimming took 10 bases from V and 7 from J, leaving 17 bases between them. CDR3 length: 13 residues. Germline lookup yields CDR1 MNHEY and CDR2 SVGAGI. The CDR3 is CATLRDTRQPQHF. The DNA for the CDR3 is TGTGCCACCCTCCGGGACACCCGACAGCCCCAGCATTTT.

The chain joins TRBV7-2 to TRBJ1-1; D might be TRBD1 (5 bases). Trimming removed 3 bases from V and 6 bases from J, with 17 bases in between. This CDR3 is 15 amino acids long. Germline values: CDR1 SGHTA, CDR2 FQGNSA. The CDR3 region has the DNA TGTGCCAGCAGCTTTTCAGGAGGGGCGAGGGCTGAAGCTTTCTTT. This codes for CASSFSGGARAEAFF. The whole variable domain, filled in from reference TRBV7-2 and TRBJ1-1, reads GAGVSQSPSNKVTEKGKDVELRCDPISGHTALYWYRQSLGQGLEFLIYFQGNSAPDKSGLPSDRFSAERTGGSVSTLTIQRTQQEDSAVYLCASSFSGGARAEAFFGQGTRLTVV.

This chain's CDR3 is CAYLRNYEQYF. The DNA for the CDR3 is TGTGCCTATCTCAGGAACTACGAGCAGTACTTC. This chain links TRBV30 with TRBJ2-7; no clear D. CDR3 length equals 11 residues. Germline loops: CDR1 GTSNPN, CDR2 SVGIG (reference sequence). With 7 bases removed from V and 3 bases from J, the gap between germline ends came to 10 bases.

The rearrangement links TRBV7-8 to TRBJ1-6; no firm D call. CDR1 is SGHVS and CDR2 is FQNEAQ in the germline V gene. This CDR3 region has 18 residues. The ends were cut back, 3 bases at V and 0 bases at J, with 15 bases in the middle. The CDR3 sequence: CASSFWSRHSSYNSPLHF. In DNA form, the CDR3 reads TGTGCCAGCAGCTTTTGGTCCCGCCACAGCTCCTATAATTCACCCCTCCACTTT.

The CDR3 DNA follows: TGTGCCAGCAGCCGACGGGACTACCCACCCTACGAGCAGTACTTC. It encodes CASSRRDYPPYEQYF. The V gene is TRBV3-1 (or the pseudogene TRBV3-2), the J gene TRBJ2-7, with 7 bases lining up with TRBD2. The CDR3 has 15 residues. Looked up from germline, CDR1 is LGHDT and CDR2 is YNNKEL (reference sequence). V lost 4 bases and J lost 2; bases outside the gene matches: 8.

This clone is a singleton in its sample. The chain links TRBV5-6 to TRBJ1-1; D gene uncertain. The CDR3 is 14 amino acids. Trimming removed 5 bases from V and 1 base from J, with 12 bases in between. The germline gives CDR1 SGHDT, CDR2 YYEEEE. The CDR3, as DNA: TGTGCCAGCAGAACCCAACGGTGGAACACTGAAGCTTTCTTT. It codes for CASRTQRWNTEAFF. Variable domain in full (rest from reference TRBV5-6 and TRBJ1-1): DAGVTQSPTHLIKTRGQQVTLRCSPKSGHDTVSWYQQALGQGPQFIFQYYEEEERQRGNFPDRFSGHQFPNYSSELNVNALLLGDSALYLCASRTQRWNTEAFFGQGTRLTVV.

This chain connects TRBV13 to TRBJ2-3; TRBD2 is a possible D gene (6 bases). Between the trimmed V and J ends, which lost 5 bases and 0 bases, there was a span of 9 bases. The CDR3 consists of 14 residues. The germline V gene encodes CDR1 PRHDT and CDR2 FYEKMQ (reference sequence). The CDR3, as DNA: TGTGCCAGCAGCCGGCGGGGAAGCACAGATACGCAGTATTTT. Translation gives CASSRRGSTDTQYF.

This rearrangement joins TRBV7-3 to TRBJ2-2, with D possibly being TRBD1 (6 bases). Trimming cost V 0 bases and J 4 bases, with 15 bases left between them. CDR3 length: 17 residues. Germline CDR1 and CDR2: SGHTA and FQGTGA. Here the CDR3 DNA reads TGTGCCAGCAGCTTAACTCTGGACAGAGCATTCACCGGGGAGCTGTTTTTT. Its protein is CASSLTLDRAFTGELFF.

CDR3 in DNA: TGTGCCAGCAGCCCCGGGACTTCCTACAATGAGCAGTTCTTC. Residues: CASSPGTSYNEQFF. The V gene is TRBV5-6, the J gene TRBJ2-1; the D gene is possibly TRBD2 (6 bases). The ends were cut back, 4 bases at V and 1 base at J, with 9 bases in the middle. This CDR3 has 14 amino acids. CDR1 SGHDT and CDR2 YYEEEE come from the germline V gene.